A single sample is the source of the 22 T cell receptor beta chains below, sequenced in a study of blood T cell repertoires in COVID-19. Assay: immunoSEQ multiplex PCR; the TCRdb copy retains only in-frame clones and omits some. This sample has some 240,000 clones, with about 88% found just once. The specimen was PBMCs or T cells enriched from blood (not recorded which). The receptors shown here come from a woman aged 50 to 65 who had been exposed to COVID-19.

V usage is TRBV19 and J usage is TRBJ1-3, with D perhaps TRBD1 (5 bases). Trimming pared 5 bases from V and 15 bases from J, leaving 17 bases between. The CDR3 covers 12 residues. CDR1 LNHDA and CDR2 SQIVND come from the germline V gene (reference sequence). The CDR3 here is CASSVPPGTPYF. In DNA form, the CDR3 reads TGTGCCAGTAGTGTTCCACCCGGGACTCCATATTTT.

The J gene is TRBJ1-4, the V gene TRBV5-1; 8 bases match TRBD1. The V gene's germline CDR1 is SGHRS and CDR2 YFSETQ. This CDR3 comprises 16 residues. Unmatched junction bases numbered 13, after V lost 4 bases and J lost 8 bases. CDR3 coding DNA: TGCGCCAGCAGCGTACGGACAGGGAGAGGCAGCGAAAAACTGTTTTTT. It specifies CASSVRTGRGSEKLFF.

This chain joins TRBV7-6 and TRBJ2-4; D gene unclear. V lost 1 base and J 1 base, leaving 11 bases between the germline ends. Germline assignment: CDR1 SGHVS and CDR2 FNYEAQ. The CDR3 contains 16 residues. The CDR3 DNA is TGTGCCAGCAGCTTAGATCCCGTCGGTGCCAAAAACATTCAGTACTTC. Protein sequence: CASSLDPVGAKNIQYF.

The CDR3 DNA sequence: TGCAGCGTCGGACAGGCTCAGGGCTACACCTTC. This sequence encodes CSVGQAQGYTF. J is TRBJ1-2 and V is TRBV29-1, with 7 bases lining up with TRBD1. J gave up 8 bases and V 6 bases, and 6 bases lay outside the gene matches. Germline CDR1 reads SQVTM; CDR2 reads ANQGSEA. This CDR3 spans 11 amino acids.

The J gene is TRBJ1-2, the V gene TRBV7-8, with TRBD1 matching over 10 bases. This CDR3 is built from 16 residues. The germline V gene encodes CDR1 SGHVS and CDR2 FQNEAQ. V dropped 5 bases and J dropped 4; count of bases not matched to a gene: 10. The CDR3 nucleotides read TGTGCCAGCAGCGCGTCCGGGACAGGGGACGGCTATGGCTACACCTTC. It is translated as CASSASGTGDGYGYTF.

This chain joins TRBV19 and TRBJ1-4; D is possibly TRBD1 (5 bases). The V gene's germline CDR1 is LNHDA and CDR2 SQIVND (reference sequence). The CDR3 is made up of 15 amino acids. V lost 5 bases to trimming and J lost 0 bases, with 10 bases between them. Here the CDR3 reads CASSVGDSTNEKLFF. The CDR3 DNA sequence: TGTGCCAGTAGTGTGGGGGACTCAACTAATGAAAAACTGTTTTTT.

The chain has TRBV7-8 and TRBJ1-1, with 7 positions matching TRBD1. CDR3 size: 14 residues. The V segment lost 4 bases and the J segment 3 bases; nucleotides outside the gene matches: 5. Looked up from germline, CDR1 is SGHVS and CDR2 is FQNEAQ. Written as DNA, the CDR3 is TGTGCCAGCAGCTCGGGACAGCTTTACACTGAAGCTTTCTTT. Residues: CASSSGQLYTEAFF.

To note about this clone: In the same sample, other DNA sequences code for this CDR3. The CDR3 is CASSFRGTGELFF. CDR3 sequence (DNA): TGTGCCAGCAGTTTTAGGGGCACCGGGGAGCTGTTTTTT. This chain joins TRBV12-3 or TRBV12-4 and TRBJ2-2, with D maybe TRBD1 (5 bases). The CDR3 runs to 13 residues. V was shortened by 3 bases and J by 4 bases, with 6 bases between the two germline ends.

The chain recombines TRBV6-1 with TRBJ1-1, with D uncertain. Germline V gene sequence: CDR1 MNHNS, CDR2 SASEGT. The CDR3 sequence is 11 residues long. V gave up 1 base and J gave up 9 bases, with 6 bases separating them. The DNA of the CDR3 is TGTGCCAGCAGTGAAGTCCAGAAAGCTTTCTTT. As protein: CASSEVQKAFF.

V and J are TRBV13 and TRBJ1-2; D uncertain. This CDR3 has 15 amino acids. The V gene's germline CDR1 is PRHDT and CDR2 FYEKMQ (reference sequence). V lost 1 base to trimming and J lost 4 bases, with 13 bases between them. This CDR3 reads CASSLVGRPVYGYTF. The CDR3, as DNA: TGTGCCAGCAGCTTAGTAGGGAGACCAGTCTATGGCTACACCTTC.

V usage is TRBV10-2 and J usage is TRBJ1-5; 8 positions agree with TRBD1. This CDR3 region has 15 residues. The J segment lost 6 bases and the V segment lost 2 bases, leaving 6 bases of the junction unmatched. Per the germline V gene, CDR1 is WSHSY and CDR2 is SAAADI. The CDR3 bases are TGCGCCAGCAGTGAGAGGACAGGGTTGGGTCAGCCCCAGCATTTT. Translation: CASSERTGLGQPQHF.

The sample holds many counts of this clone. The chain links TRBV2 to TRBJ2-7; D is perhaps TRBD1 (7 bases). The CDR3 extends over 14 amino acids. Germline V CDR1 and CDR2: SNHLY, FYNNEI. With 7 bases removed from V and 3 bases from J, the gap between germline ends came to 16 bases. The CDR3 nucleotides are TGTGCCAGCACCAGGGGGGCAGCAGGCTACGAGCAGTACTTC. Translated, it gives CASTRGAAGYEQYF.

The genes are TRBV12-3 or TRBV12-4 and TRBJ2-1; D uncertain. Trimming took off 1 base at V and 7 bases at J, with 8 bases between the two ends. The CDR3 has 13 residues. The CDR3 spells CASSLELRNEQFF. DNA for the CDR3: TGTGCCAGCAGTTTAGAACTTCGGAATGAGCAGTTCTTC.

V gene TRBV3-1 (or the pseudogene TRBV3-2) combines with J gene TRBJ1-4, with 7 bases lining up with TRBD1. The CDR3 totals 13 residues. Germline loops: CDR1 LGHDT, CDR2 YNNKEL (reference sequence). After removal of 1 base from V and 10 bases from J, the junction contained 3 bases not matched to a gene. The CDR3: CASSQGGGGKLFF. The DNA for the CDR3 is TGTGCCAGCAGCCAAGGAGGGGGCGGAAAACTGTTTTTT.

In DNA form, the CDR3 reads TGTGCCACCGGGGACAGGGGCTATGGCTACACCTTC. Translation gives CATGDRGYGYTF. J is TRBJ1-2 and V is TRBV24-1; 10 bases line up with TRBD1. Germline-derived CDR1 and CDR2 are KGHDR and SFDVKD. CDR3 length: 12 residues. Losses at the gene ends were 9 bases for V and 4 bases for J; bases not matched to a gene: 1.

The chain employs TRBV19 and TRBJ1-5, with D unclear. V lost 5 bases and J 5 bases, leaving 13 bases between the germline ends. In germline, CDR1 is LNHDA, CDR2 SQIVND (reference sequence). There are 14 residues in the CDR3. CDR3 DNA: TGTGCCAGTAGTCTTCAGCGGATATATCAGCCCCAGCATTTT. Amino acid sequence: CASSLQRIYQPQHF.

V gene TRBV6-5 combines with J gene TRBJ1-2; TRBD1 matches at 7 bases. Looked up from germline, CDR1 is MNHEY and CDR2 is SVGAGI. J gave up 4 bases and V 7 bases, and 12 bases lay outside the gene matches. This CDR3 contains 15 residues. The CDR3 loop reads CASMGRGELPYGYTF. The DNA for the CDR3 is TGTGCCAGCATGGGCAGGGGGGAGCTTCCCTATGGCTACACCTTC.

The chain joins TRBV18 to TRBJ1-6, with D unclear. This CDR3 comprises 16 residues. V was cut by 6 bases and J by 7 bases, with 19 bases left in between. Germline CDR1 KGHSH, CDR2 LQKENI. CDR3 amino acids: CASSRSGPGLNSPLHF. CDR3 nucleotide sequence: TGTGCCAGCTCTCGGAGCGGACCGGGTCTCAATTCACCCCTCCACTTT.

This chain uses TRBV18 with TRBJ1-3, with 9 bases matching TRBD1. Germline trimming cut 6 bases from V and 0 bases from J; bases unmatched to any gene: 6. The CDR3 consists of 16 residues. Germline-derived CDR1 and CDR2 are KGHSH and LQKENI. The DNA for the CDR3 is TGTGCCAGCTCGCCTGGGACAGGGAACTCTGGAAACACCATATATTTT. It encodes CASSPGTGNSGNTIYF.

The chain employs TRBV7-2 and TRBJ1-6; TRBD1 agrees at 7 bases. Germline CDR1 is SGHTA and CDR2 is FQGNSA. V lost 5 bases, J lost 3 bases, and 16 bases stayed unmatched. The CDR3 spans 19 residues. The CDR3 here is CASSPRGGQTANYNSPLHF. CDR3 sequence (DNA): TGTGCCAGCAGCCCGAGAGGGGGACAGACCGCCAACTATAATTCACCCCTCCACTTT.

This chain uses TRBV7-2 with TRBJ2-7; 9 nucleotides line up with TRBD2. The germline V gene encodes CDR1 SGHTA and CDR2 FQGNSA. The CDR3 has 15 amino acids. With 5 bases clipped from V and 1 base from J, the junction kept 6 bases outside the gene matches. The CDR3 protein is CASSPRLAASYEQYF. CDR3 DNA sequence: TGTGCCAGCAGCCCGAGACTAGCGGCTTCCTACGAGCAGTACTTC.

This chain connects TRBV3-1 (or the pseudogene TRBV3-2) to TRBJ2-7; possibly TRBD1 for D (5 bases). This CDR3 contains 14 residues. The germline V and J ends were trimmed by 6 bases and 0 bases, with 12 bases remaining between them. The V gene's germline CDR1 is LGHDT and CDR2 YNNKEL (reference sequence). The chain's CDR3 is CASRPTASSYEQYF. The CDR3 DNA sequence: TGTGCCAGCAGACCGACAGCCAGCTCCTACGAGCAGTACTTC.